Below are 22 T cell receptor beta chains sequenced from a single sample in a study of Tregs in tolerant kidney transplant recipients. TCRdb keeps only in-frame clones here, not all; method: immunoSEQ multiplex PCR. The data contain more than 60,000 clones, roughly 98% of them singletons. Sequenced here: CD4+ T cells from blood, sampled before the transplant. These receptors all stem from a human donor who received a combined kidney and bone marrow transplant.

The chain employs TRBV18 and TRBJ1-1; possibly TRBD1 for D (5 bases). Trimming shortened V by 2 bases and J by 5 bases, and 18 bases separated the two germline ends. The CDR3 totals 16 residues. CDR1 and CDR2 from the germline V gene are KGHSH and LQKENI. CDR3 coding DNA: TGTGCCAGCTCACCAAGACAGACGATGAGCGTTACTGAAGCTTTCTTT. As protein: CASSPRQTMSVTEAFF.

V gene TRBV2 combines with J gene TRBJ1-4; 8 bases match TRBD1. The CDR3 is made up of 14 amino acids. J gave up 4 bases and V 6 bases, and 4 bases lay outside the gene matches. CDR1 is SNHLY, CDR2 FYNNEI, per germline. CDR3 sequence: CASRGDRINEKLFF. CDR3 nucleotides: TGTGCCAGCAGGGGGGACAGGATTAATGAAAAACTGTTTTTT.

This chain joins TRBV6-6 and TRBJ2-1; D possibly corresponds to TRBD2 (6 bases). This CDR3 is built from 14 residues. Germline-derived CDR1 and CDR2 are MNHNY and SVGAGI (reference sequence). V lost 6 bases, J lost 1 base, and 10 bases lay in between. The CDR3 DNA reads TGTGCCAGCAGCCCAGGGAGGTCCTACAATGAGCAGTTCTTC. Amino acids: CASSPGRSYNEQFF.

This chain connects TRBV7-2 to TRBJ2-7; 13 nucleotides line up with TRBD2. V shed 8 bases, J shed 3 bases, and the junction held 7 bases outside the gene matches. The CDR3 runs to 15 residues. Germline assignment: CDR1 SGHTA and CDR2 FQGNSA. CDR3: CASHSGTSGVYEQYF. CDR3 sequence (DNA): TGTGCCAGCCATTCCGGGACTAGCGGGGTCTACGAGCAGTACTTC.

This chain connects TRBV18 to TRBJ2-1; 10 bases match TRBD2. This CDR3 has 13 residues. V dropped 3 bases and J dropped 9; count of bases not matched to a gene: 2. Germline CDR1 reads KGHSH; CDR2 reads LQKENI. This CDR3 is CASSPLAGGEQFF. The CDR3 DNA reads as TGTGCCAGCTCACCCTTAGCGGGAGGTGAGCAGTTCTTC.

The chain uses TRBV11-2 and TRBJ1-3; TRBD1 aligns across 9 bases. The V segment lost 1 base and the J segment 2 bases; nucleotides outside the gene matches: 9. Germline V gives CDR1 SGHAT, CDR2 FQNNGV. The CDR3 is 18 residues long. The CDR3: CASSLAYGTGKPGNTIYF. In DNA form, the CDR3 reads TGTGCCAGCAGCTTAGCCTACGGGACAGGGAAACCTGGAAACACCATATATTTT.

V gene TRBV7-2 combines with J gene TRBJ2-5, with a weak D call TRBD2 (5 bases). This CDR3 contains 14 residues. The germline V gene has CDR1 SGHTA and CDR2 FQGNSA. The germline V and J ends were trimmed by 2 bases and 1 base, with 8 bases remaining between them. CDR3 in amino acids: CASSLRGTQETQYF. DNA of the CDR3: TGTGCCAGCAGCTTACGGGGAACCCAAGAGACCCAGTACTTC.

V usage is TRBV5-6 and J usage is TRBJ1-2; the D is unclear. This CDR3 is 11 amino acids long. The germline CDR1 and CDR2 sequences are SGHDT and YYEEEE. V was pared by 0 bases and J by 7 bases, with 4 bases between. The CDR3 DNA is TGTGCCAGCAGCTTGGACGGTGGCTACACCTTC. It encodes CASSLDGGYTF.

The rearrangement links TRBV7-2 to TRBJ2-3, with 7 nucleotides matching TRBD2. Germline V gene lookup returns CDR1 SGHTA and CDR2 FQGNSA. V shed 5 bases and J 3 bases; nucleotides not matched to a gene: 8. The CDR3 extends over 15 amino acids. CDR3 sequence reads: CASSRTRAGTDTQYF. The DNA for the CDR3 is TGTGCCAGCAGCCGGACTAGGGCTGGGACAGATACGCAGTATTTT.

The genes are TRBV30 and TRBJ2-5, with 8 bases that match TRBD2. The V and J ends lost 6 bases and 7 bases, in that order; junction bases with no gene match: 10. From germline, CDR1 is GTSNPN and CDR2 SVGIG (reference sequence). The CDR3 extends over 13 amino acids. CDR3 sequence (DNA): TGTGCCTGCAGTTTTCGGGGGGGAGGGACCCAGTACTTC. Protein product: CACSFRGGGTQYF.

CDR3 nucleotides: TGTGCCAGCAGCACGGCGTCGGACAGGGTCAACTACGAGCAGTACTTC. Translation: CASSTASDRVNYEQYF. The chain couples TRBV7-9 to TRBJ2-7; 8 nucleotides agree with TRBD1. From germline, CDR1 is SEHNR and CDR2 FQNEAQ (reference sequence). J gave up 3 bases and V 5 bases, and 12 bases lay outside the gene matches. This CDR3 has 16 residues.

The chain has TRBV5-1 and TRBJ2-1; TRBD2 agrees at 7 bases. V dropped 0 bases and J dropped 0; count of bases not matched to a gene: 9. Germline values: CDR1 SGHRS, CDR2 YFSETQ. The CDR3 extends over 18 amino acids. CDR3 bases: TGCGCCAGCAGCTTGGCTCTTAGCGGGTATAGCTCCTACAATGAGCAGTTCTTC. Protein product: CASSLALSGYSSYNEQFF. The full variable domain, in which reference TRBV5-1 and TRBJ2-1 provide the parts outside the CDR3, is KAGVTQTPRYLIKTRGQQVTLSCSPISGHRSVSWYQQTPGQGLQFLFEYFSETQRNKGNFPGRFSGRQFSNSRSEMNVSTLELGDSALYLCASSLALSGYSSYNEQFFGPGTRLTVL.

This rearrangement joins TRBV7-8 to TRBJ1-6; 7 nucleotides agree with TRBD1. Germline loops: CDR1 SGHVS, CDR2 FQNEAQ. The CDR3 is made up of 19 amino acids. Trimming removed 5 bases from V and 6 bases from J; junction bases left unmatched: 19. The CDR3 DNA sequence: TGTGCCAGCAGCCCGGTCCCAGTAAGAGGGGGCGCGGGTAATTCACCCCTCCACTTT. Protein product: CASSPVPVRGGAGNSPLHF.

In this sample, this clone turned up once. This chain connects TRBV4-3 to TRBJ1-5, with 11 bases identical to TRBD1. The germline CDR1 and CDR2 sequences are LGHNA and YSLEER. V shed 3 bases, J shed 5 bases, and the junction held 0 bases outside the gene matches. CDR3 size: 14 residues. The CDR3 protein is CASSQGQGDQPQHF. The CDR3 coding sequence is TGCGCCAGCAGCCAGGGACAGGGGGATCAGCCCCAGCATTTT.

This chain links TRBV14 with TRBJ1-2; TRBD1 aligns across 7 bases. The V segment lost 4 bases and the J segment 7 bases; nucleotides outside the gene matches: 6. The germline CDR1 and CDR2 sequences are SGHDN and FVKESK. The CDR3 contains 13 residues. CDR3 sequence: CASSPQGRGGYTF. The DNA of the CDR3 is TGTGCCAGCAGCCCACAGGGGCGCGGTGGCTACACCTTC.

This clone was seen once. V gene TRBV11-2 combines with J gene TRBJ2-7; no reliable D call. This CDR3 contains 14 residues. Trimming removed 3 bases at V and 3 bases at J, with 12 bases between. Per germline, CDR1 SGHAT and CDR2 FQNNGV. The CDR3: CASSFRSGFYEQYF. The CDR3 DNA reads TGTGCCAGCAGCTTTAGGTCAGGATTCTACGAGCAGTACTTC. Drawing the rest from reference TRBV11-2 and TRBJ2-7, the complete variable domain is EAGVAQSPRYKIIEKRQSVAFWCNPISGHATLYWYQQILGQGPKLLIQFQNNGVVDDSQLPKDRFSAERLKGVDSTLKIQPAKLEDSAVYLCASSFRSGFYEQYFGPGTRLTVT.

The V gene is TRBV4-3, the J gene TRBJ2-7, with 11 positions matching TRBD2. Germline V gene sequence: CDR1 LGHNA, CDR2 YSLEER. The V gene end was trimmed by 1 base and the J gene end by 4 bases; junction bases not matched to a gene: 3. CDR3 length: 15 amino acids. CDR3 nucleotide sequence: TGCGCCAGCAGCCAAGGGGCTAGCGGGAGGTACGAGCAGTACTTC. Its translation is CASSQGASGRYEQYF.

V usage is TRBV29-1 and J usage is TRBJ1-5, with D perhaps matching TRBD1 (6 bases). Trimming took off 6 bases at V and 5 bases at J, with 14 bases between the two ends. The CDR3 extends over 13 amino acids. Germline assignment: CDR1 SQVTM and CDR2 ANQGSEA. CDR3 sequence (DNA): TGCAGCGTCGCTGACAGGTTTGATCAGCCCCAGCATTTT. Protein sequence: CSVADRFDQPQHF. Full variable domain (rest looked up from reference TRBV29-1 and TRBJ1-5): SAVISQKPSRDICQRGTSLTIQCQVDSQVTMMFWYRQQPGQSLTLIATANQGSEATYESGFVIDKFPISRPNLTFSTLTVSNMSPEDSSIYLCSVADRFDQPQHFGDGTRLSIL.

The chain uses TRBV19 and TRBJ2-3; TRBD1 matches at 8 bases. V shed 3 bases and J 4 bases; nucleotides not matched to a gene: 3. CDR3 size: 14 residues. Germline CDR1 is LNHDA and CDR2 is SQIVND (reference sequence). The CDR3 DNA sequence: TGTGCCAGTAGTATCGACAGGGGTGCAGATACGCAGTATTTT. It codes for CASSIDRGADTQYF.

The CDR3 sequence: CASSLHGTAEAFF. The CDR3 DNA reads TGTGCCAGCAGCTTACATGGGACAGCTGAAGCTTTCTTT. The V gene is TRBV5-6, the J gene TRBJ1-1, with TRBD1 identical over 7 bases. This CDR3 has 13 residues. The ends lost 2 bases at V and 6 bases at J; junction bases unmatched: 4. The germline V gene encodes CDR1 SGHDT and CDR2 YYEEEE.

The chain has TRBV4-2 and TRBJ1-1; 9 bases match TRBD1. J lost 11 bases, V lost 4 bases, and 11 bases had no gene match. Germline CDR1 is LGHNA and CDR2 is YNFKEQ. CDR3 length: 14 residues. CDR3 region: CASSLRGQGNEAFF. As DNA, the CDR3 is TGTGCCAGCAGCCTAAGAGGACAGGGGAACGAGGCTTTCTTT.

The rearrangement joins TRBV27 to TRBJ2-7; TRBD1 matches at 8 bases. Trimming removed 2 bases from V and 5 bases from J; junction bases left unmatched: 5. The CDR3 consists of 14 residues. Germline loops: CDR1 MNHEY, CDR2 SMNVEV (reference sequence). The CDR3 loop is CASSLVGRGHEQYF. Written as DNA, the CDR3 is TGTGCCAGCAGTTTAGTCGGCAGGGGGCACGAGCAGTACTTC.